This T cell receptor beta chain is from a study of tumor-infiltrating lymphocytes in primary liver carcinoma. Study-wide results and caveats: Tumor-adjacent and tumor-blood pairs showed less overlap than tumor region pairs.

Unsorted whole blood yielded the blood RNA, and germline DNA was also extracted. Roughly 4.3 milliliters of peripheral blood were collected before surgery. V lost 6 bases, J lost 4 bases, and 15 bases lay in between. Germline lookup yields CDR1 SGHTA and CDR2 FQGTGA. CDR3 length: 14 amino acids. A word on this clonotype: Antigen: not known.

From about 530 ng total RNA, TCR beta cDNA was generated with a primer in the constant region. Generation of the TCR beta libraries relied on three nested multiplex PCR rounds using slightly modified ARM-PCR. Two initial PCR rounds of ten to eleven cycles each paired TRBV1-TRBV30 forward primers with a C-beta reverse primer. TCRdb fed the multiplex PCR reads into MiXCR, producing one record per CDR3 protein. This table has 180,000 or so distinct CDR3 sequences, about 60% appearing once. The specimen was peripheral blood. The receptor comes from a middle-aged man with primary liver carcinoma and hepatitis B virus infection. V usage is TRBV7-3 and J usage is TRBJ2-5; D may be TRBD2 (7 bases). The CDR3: CASSPGGQSETQYF. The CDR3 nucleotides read TGTGCCAGCAGTCCCGGGGGGCAATCAGAGACCCAGTACTTC.